This section outlines one T cell receptor (beta chain) sequence together with its context. Its antigen is still unknown. Profiling relied on immunoSEQ multiplex PCR, and the TCRdb table lists in-frame clones only, not all of them. Of tens of thousands of clones in the sample, 87% are singletons; the top ten hold approximately 19%. The CDR3 sequence is 17 residues long. Germline loops: CDR1 SEHNR, CDR2 FQNEAQ (reference sequence). Trimming at V came to 0 bases and at J to 2 bases, leaving 4 bases not matched to a gene. This record comes from a study of graft-versus-host responses after intestinal transplantation. About the research overall: For approximately three years after anti-thymocyte globulin induction, all recipients took tacrolimus and steroids. Findings and limits, study-wide: The highest levels of circulating GvH clones went along with early declines in HvG clones after transplant. Those patients showing graft-donor T cell macrochimerism displayed high graft-versus-host to host-versus-graft clonal ratios in allografts.

Lymphocytes from graft epithelium and lamina propria were isolated. This chain connects TRBV7-9 to TRBJ2-7, with 13 bases fitting TRBD2. The sample consisted of ileum tissue, taken less than 210 days after intestinal transplant. This sequence originates from a human patient who received an intestinal transplant, so some T cells may come from the graft donor. CDR3 loop: CASSLARLAGGPYEQYF. The DNA of the CDR3 is TGTGCCAGCAGCTTAGCCAGACTAGCGGGGGGCCCCTACGAGCAGTACTTC. The full variable domain, completed using reference TRBV7-9 and TRBJ2-7, is DTGVSQNPRHKITKRGQNVTFRCDPISEHNRLYWYRQTLGQGPEFLTYFQNEAQLEKSRLLSDRFSAERPKGSFSTLEIQRTEQGDSAMYLCASSLARLAGGPYEQYFGPGTRLTVT.